This paragraph reports one TCR beta chain. Trimming removed 0 bases from V and 4 bases from J, with 15 bases in between. This CDR3 has 17 amino acids. Germline V gene data show CDR1 as LNHNV and CDR2 as YYDKDF (reference sequence). In the authors' methods: Nucleated cell counts were estimated from reference gene primer amplification. The assay was immunoSEQ multiplex PCR, and TCRdb's table has in-frame clones only and misses some. V and J calls and clone size are copied from that table; D and trimming were computed from the DNA. The data show over 600,000 clones, just under 90% seen once. The data belong to a study of blood T cell repertoires in COVID-19. Study background: T cells, B-cell-depleted T cells, or PBMCs supplied cDNA or gDNA.

The sample comprised peripheral blood. The sequence was obtained from a woman under 30 with acute or convalescent COVID-19. The genes are TRBV15 and TRBJ2-2; TRBD1 might be the D (6 bases). The CDR3 DNA reads TGTGCCACCAGCAGAGATTATCCAGGGGAGAGCACCGGGGAGCTGTTTTTT. Translated: CATSRDYPGESTGELFF.